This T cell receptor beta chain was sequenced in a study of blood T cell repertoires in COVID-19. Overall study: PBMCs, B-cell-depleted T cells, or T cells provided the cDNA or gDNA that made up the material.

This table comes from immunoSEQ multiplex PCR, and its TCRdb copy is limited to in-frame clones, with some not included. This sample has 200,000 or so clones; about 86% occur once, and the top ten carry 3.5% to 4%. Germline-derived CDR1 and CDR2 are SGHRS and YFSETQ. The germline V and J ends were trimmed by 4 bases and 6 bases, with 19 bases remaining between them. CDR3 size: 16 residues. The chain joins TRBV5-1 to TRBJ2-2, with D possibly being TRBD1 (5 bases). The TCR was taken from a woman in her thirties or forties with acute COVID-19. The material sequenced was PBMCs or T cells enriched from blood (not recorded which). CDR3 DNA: TGCGCCAGCAGCCCCCTTGCCCCCAGGGATTCCGGGGAGCTGTTTTTT. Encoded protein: CASSPLAPRDSGELFF.